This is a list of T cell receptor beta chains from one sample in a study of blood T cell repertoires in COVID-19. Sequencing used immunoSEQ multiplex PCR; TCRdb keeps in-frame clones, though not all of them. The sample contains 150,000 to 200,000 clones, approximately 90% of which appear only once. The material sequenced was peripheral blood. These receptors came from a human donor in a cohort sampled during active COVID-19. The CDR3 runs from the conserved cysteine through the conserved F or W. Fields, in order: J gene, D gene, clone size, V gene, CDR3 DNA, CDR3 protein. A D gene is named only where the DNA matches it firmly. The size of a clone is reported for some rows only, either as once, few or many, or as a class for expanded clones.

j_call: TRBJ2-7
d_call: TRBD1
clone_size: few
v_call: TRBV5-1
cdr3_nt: TGCGCCAGCAGCGGACAGGGTCCCCACGAGCAGTACTTC
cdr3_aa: CASSGQGPHEQYF

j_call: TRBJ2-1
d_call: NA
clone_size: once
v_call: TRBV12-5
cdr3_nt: TGTGCTAGTGGTTTCCCTAGGTGGTATGAGCAGTTCTTC
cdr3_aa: CASGFPRWYEQFF

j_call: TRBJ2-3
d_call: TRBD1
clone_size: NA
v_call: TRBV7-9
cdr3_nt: TGTGCCAGCAGCTCAGACAGGGGCACAGATACGCAGTATTTT
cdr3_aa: CASSSDRGTDTQYF

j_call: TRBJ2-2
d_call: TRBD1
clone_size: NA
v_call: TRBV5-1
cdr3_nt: TGCGCCAGCAGCTCGGACAGGGGGTACAGCGGGGAGCTGTTTTTT
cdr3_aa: CASSSDRGYSGELFF

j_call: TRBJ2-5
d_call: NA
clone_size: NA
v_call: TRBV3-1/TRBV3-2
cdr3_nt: TGTGCCAGCAGCCAAGCCTGGACAACTACCCTCTCCCAAGAGACCCAGTACTTC
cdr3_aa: CASSQAWTTTLSQETQYF

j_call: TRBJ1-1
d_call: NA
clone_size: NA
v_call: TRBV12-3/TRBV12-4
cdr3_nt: TGTGCCAGCAGTCAACAGAACACTGAAGCTTTCTTT
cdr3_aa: CASSQQNTEAFF

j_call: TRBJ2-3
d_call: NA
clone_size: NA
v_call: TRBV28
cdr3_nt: TGTGCCAGCAGTTCTACTAAGCCAGATACGCAGTATTTT
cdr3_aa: CASSSTKPDTQYF

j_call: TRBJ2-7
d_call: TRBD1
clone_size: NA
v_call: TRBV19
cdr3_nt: TGTGCCAGTAGCAGGGACAGGGAGTACGAGCAGTACTTC
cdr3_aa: CASSRDREYEQYF

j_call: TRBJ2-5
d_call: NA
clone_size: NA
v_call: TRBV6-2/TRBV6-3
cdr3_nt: TGTGCCAGCAGTTTTGGGGGGGAGACCCAGTACTTC
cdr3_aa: CASSFGGETQYF

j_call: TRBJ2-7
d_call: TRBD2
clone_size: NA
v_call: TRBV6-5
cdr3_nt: TGTGCCAGCACCAAACCGGGACTAGCGAGTCACGAGCAGTACTTC
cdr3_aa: CASTKPGLASHEQYF

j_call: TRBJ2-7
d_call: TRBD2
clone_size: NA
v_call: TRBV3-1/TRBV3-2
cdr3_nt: TGTGCCAGCAGCCAACCTCCCAGACTAGCGGGGATCGACGAGCAGTACTTC
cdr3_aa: CASSQPPRLAGIDEQYF

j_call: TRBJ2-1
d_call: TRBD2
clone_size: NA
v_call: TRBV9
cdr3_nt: TGTGCCAGCAACCCCACCGGGGAGGGCCCCTACAATGAGCAGTTCTTC
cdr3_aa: CASNPTGEGPYNEQFF

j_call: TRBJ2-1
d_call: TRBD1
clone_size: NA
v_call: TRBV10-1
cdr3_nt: TGCGCCAGCAGCCAGGACAGGGCCTCCAATGAGCAGTTCTTC
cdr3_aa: CASSQDRASNEQFF

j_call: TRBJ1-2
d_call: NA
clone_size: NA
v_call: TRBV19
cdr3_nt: TGTGCCAGTAGTGTTCAGGGGCCCAGCGGAGACTACACCTTC
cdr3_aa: CASSVQGPSGDYTF

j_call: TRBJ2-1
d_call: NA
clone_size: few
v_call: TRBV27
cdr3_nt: TGTGCCAGCCTCCCAGGGGGAGGAACACACAATGAGCAGTTCTTC
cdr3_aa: CASLPGGGTHNEQFF

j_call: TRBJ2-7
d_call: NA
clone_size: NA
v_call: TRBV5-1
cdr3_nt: TGCGCCAGCAGCCTTGACTTTTACGAGCAGTACTTC
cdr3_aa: CASSLDFYEQYF

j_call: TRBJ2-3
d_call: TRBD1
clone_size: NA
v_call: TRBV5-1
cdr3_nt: TGCGCCAGCAGCTGGGGACAGGCGGAGGGAGATACGCAGTATTTT
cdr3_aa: CASSWGQAEGDTQYF

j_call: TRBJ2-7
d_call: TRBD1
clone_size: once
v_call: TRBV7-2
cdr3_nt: TGTGCCAGCAGCGCACGACAGGGGGCGAACTACGAGCAGTACTTC
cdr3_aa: CASSARQGANYEQYF

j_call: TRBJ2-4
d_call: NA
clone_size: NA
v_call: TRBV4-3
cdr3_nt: TGCGCCAGCAGCCACTCACAAGCCAAAAACATTCAGTACTTC
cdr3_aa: CASSHSQAKNIQYF

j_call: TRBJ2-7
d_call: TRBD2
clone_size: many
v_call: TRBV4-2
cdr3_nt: TGTGCCAGCAGCAGCGGGAATCTCCACGAGCAGTACTTC
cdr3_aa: CASSSGNLHEQYF

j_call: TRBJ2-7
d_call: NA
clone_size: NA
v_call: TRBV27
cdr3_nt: TGTGCCAGCAGTTTATCATGGCCGGGCGAGCAGTACTTC
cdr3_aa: CASSLSWPGEQYF

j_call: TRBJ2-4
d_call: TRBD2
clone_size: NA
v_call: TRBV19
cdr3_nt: TGTGCCAGCGGGACTAGCGGGGCCTTAGGGGACATTCAGTACTTC
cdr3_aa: CASGTSGALGDIQYF

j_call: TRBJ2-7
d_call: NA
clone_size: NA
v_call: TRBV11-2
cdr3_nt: TGTGCCAGCAGCTCGGACAATACCTACGAGCAGTACTTC
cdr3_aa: CASSSDNTYEQYF

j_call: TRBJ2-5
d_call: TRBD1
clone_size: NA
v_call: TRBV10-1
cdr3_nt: TGCGCCAGCAGTGAAGGGGACAGGGGCAAAGAGACCCAGTACTTC
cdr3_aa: CASSEGDRGKETQYF

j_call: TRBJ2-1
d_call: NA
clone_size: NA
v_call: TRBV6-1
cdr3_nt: TGTGCCAGCAGTGAAGGTGGCAACAATGAGCAGTTCTTC
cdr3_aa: CASSEGGNNEQFF

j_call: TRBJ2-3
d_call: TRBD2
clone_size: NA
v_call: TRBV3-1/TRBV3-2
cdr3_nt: TGTGCCAGCAGCCGCCTAGCGGGGGCCGGCACAGATACGCAGTATTTT
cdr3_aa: CASSRLAGAGTDTQYF

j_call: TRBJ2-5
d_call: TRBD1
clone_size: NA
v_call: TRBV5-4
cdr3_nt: TGTGCCAGCAGCTCGACAGGGGGGGATGAGACCCAGTACTTC
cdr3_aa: CASSSTGGDETQYF

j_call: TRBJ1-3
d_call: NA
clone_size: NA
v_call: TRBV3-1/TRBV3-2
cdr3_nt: TGTGCCAGCAGCCAAGGGGCGGTGAGGGCCCTTGGCTCTGGAAACACCATATATTTT
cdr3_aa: CASSQGAVRALGSGNTIYF

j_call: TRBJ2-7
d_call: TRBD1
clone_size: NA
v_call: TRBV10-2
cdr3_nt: TGCGCCAGCAACGGACAGGGGGCGGTCTACGAGCAGTACTTC
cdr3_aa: CASNGQGAVYEQYF

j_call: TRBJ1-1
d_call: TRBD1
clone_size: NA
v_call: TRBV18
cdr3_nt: TGTGCCAGCTCACCGGAGGGGGCGCGAACTGAAGCTTTCTTT
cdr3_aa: CASSPEGARTEAFF

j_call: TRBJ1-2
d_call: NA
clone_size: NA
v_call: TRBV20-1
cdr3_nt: TGCAGTGCCAGTCCAGGGCGAGGCTATGGCTACACCTTC
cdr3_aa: CSASPGRGYGYTF

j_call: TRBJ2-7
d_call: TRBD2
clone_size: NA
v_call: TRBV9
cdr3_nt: TGTGCCAGCAGCGTAGACCCGGGACTAGCGGCCTACGAGCAGTACTTC
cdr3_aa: CASSVDPGLAAYEQYF

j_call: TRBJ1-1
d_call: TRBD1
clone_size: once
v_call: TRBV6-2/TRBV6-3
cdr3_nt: TGTGCCAGCAGCTTGGGACAGCACACTGAAGCTTTCTTT
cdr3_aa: CASSLGQHTEAFF

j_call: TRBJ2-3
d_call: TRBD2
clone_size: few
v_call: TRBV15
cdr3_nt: TGTGCCACCAGCAGAGATGTAGGGACTAGCGGGGCCACTAGCACAGATACGCAGTATTTT
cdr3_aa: CATSRDVGTSGATSTDTQYF

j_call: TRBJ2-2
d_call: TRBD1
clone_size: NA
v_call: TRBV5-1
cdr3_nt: TGCGCCAGCAGAGACGGACAGGGGAACACCGGGGAGCTGTTTTTT
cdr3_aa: CASRDGQGNTGELFF

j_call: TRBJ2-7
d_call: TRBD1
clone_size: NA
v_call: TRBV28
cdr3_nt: TGTGCCAGCAGCACGATTGGGACAGGGGGATACGAGCAGTACTTC
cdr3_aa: CASSTIGTGGYEQYF

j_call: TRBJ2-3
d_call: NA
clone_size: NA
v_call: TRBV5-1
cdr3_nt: TGCGCCAGCAGCTTGACAGTCCTCCCCACAGATACGCAGTATTTT
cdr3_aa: CASSLTVLPTDTQYF

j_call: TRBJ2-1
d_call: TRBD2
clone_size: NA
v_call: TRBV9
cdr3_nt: TGTGCCAGCAGCGACTCTCTAGCGGGAGGGCTTATTCAGCAGTTCTTC
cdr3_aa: CASSDSLAGGLIQQFF

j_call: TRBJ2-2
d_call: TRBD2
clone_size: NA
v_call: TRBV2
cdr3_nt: TGTGCCAGCGGGAGGGGTGCCGGGGAGCTGTTTTTT
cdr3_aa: CASGRGAGELFF

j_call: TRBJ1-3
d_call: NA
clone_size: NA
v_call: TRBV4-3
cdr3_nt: TGCGCCAGCAGCCAAGATAGCGGGTTGGGGGGTCCTGGAAACACCATATATTTT
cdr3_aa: CASSQDSGLGGPGNTIYF

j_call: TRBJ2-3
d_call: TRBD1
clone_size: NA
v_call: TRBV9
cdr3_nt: TGTGCCAGCAGCGTAGGTAGGACAGGGGGCACAGATACGCAGTATTTT
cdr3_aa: CASSVGRTGGTDTQYF

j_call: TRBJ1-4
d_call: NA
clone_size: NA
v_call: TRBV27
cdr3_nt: TGTGCCAGCAGTATTACAGCTGCAACTAATGAAAAACTGTTTTTT
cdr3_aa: CASSITAATNEKLFF